This TCR beta chain was identified during a study of Ad26.COV2.S vaccination and SARS-CoV-2 variants. Trimming removed 0 bases at V and 5 bases at J, with 14 bases between. In germline, CDR1 is MNHEY, CDR2 SVGAGI. This CDR3 has 16 amino acids. Treatment indicated: some 20 received Ad26.COV2.S at low or high dose, single or two shots; 5 received placebo; per-sample allocation not given. After the first vaccine or placebo injection, samples were drawn on day 63. The donor's status was that of an adult aged 18-55 years in Boston. Sequencing was performed with immunoSEQ multiplex PCR; in TCRdb, only in-frame clones are kept and a portion is missing. The sample contains 300,000 to 400,000 clones, about 88% of which appear only once.

The TCR comes from a person aged 18 to 65 who received the Ad26.COV2.S COVID-19 vaccine or a placebo. The V and J genes are TRBV6-5 and TRBJ2-1; D unclear. The source was peripheral blood, collected in a trial of Ad26.COV2.S vaccine versus placebo. CDR3 protein: CASSYSMGERHNEQFF. The CDR3 DNA is TGTGCCAGCAGTTACTCGATGGGCGAACGCCACAATGAGCAGTTCTTC.